This T cell receptor beta chain was obtained from a study of shared clonotypes between healthy human individuals. Germline CDR1 SGHKS, CDR2 YYEKEE (reference sequence). V lost 7 bases and J lost 2; bases outside the gene matches: 7. This CDR3 contains 14 residues. Execution of the assay was at deep level. Clones were sequenced by immunoSEQ multiplex PCR, and TCRdb holds only the in-frame ones, with some missing. Here the sample spans 2 million to 2.5 million clones, 95% being singletons. V and J are TRBV5-5 and TRBJ2-3, with 7 bases fitting TRBD2. The sequencing input was naive CD4+ T cells sorted from blood. As for subset: CD45RA+ positively selected. The sequence came from a man younger than 35 in good health. The CDR3 sequence is CASGQAGTTDTQYF. Written as DNA, the CDR3 is TGTGCCAGCGGGCAAGCGGGAACCACAGATACGCAGTATTTT.